These T cell receptor beta chains were read from a single sample in a study of cytomegalovirus exposure and HLA in healthy donors. TCRdb's table, derived via immunoSEQ multiplex PCR, lists solely in-frame clones and lacks some. Of some 190,000 clones in the sample, about four fifths are singletons; the top ten hold 1.9%. The sequencing input was PBMCs. All receptors derive from a woman under 40 in good health and CMV-seronegative. The CDR3 runs from the conserved cysteine through the conserved F or W. The order of the fields is D gene, V gene, J gene, clone size, CDR3 protein, CDR3 DNA. A D gene is named only where the DNA matches it firmly. Clone size appears in some rows only: once, few, many, or a class for an expanded clone.

.	TRBV7-9	TRBJ1-2	.	CASSSGLNYGYTF	TGTGCCAGCAGCTCAGGTCTTAACTATGGCTACACCTTC
.	TRBV7-9	TRBJ2-1	.	CASSPGLRDSSYNEQFF	TGTGCCAGCAGCCCTGGCCTGCGGGACTCCTCCTACAATGAGCAGTTCTTC
TRBD1	TRBV13	TRBJ2-7	.	CASSLQGLAEQYF	TGTGCCAGCAGCCTACAGGGGTTGGCCGAGCAGTACTTC
.	TRBV6-5	TRBJ2-1	few	CASSYLGDEQFF	TGTGCCAGCAGTTACTTAGGGGATGAGCAGTTCTTC
.	TRBV7-2	TRBJ1-3	.	CASSLDGSRGNTIYF	TGTGCCAGCAGCCTCGACGGGAGTAGGGGAAACACCATATATTTT
TRBD2	TRBV10-3	TRBJ2-2	.	CAISSGGGNTGELFF	TGTGCCATCAGTAGCGGGGGGGGGAACACCGGGGAGCTGTTTTTT
.	TRBV25-1	TRBJ1-6	once	CASSPSAGGLDNSPLHF	TGTGCCAGCAGTCCCTCAGCGGGGGGATTAGATAATTCACCCCTCCACTTT
.	TRBV2	TRBJ2-1	.	CASSQDSSLYNEQFF	TGTGCCAGCAGTCAAGACAGTTCCCTCTACAATGAGCAGTTCTTC
TRBD2	TRBV7-2	TRBJ2-2	.	CASSLASGTAYTGELFF	TGTGCCAGCAGCTTAGCAAGCGGGACGGCCTACACCGGGGAGCTGTTTTTT
.	TRBV30	TRBJ1-2	.	CAWSRGWESGYTF	TGTGCCTGGAGTAGGGGGTGGGAAAGTGGCTACACCTTC
TRBD1	TRBV5-6	TRBJ1-1	.	CASSPRTGSITEAFF	TGTGCCAGCAGCCCGCGGACAGGTTCGATTACTGAAGCTTTCTTT
TRBD2	TRBV27	TRBJ2-3	.	CASSPLAATSTDTQYF	TGTGCCAGCAGTCCTCTAGCGGCGACTAGCACAGATACGCAGTATTTT
TRBD1	TRBV2	TRBJ2-1	.	CASRADRGHYNEQFF	TGTGCCAGCAGGGCGGACAGGGGGCACTACAATGAGCAGTTCTTC
.	TRBV30	TRBJ2-1	.	CAWITPGGQFF	TGTGCCTGGATAACCCCGGGTGGGCAGTTCTTC
TRBD1	TRBV6-5	TRBJ1-5	few	CASSRDRGTNQPQHF	TGTGCCAGCAGCAGGGACAGGGGAACCAATCAGCCCCAGCATTTT
.	TRBV6-4	TRBJ2-2	.	CASSKLSGLNTGELFF	TGTGCCAGCAGTAAGCTAAGCGGATTGAACACCGGGGAGCTGTTTTTT
.	TRBV7-8	TRBJ1-6	.	CASGRRDLRSSYNSPLHF	TGTGCCAGCGGGCGGAGGGACCTTCGAAGCTCCTATAATTCACCCCTCCACTTT
.	TRBV18	TRBJ2-1	few	CASSPPAGPYNEQFF	TGTGCCAGCTCACCACCGGCGGGGCCATACAATGAGCAGTTCTTC
.	TRBV5-1	TRBJ1-1	few	CASSPGDDRNTEAFF	TGCGCCAGCAGCCCGGGGGATGACAGGAACACTGAAGCTTTCTTT
.	TRBV7-9	TRBJ2-7	.	CASSFPAQGPNHLSEQYF	TGTGCCAGCAGCTTCCCGGCACAGGGTCCCAACCATCTATCCGAGCAGTACTTC
.	TRBV4-1	TRBJ1-2	.	CASSQLTGTHGYTF	TGCGCCAGCAGCCAACTAACAGGGACCCATGGCTACACCTTC
TRBD2	TRBV15	TRBJ2-3	.	CATSRDGLAGTTGDSTDTQYF	TGTGCCACCAGCAGAGATGGCCTAGCGGGGACGACCGGGGATAGCACAGATACGCAGTATTTT
.	TRBV7-3	TRBJ2-5	.	CASSLRGGLETQYF	TGTGCCAGCAGCTTGAGGGGGGGCCTAGAGACCCAGTACTTC
TRBD1	TRBV11-2	TRBJ1-1	.	CASSWRQGAGNTEAFF	TGTGCCAGCAGCTGGAGACAGGGGGCGGGGAACACTGAAGCTTTCTTT
TRBD1	TRBV7-3	TRBJ2-3	.	CASSQGVRGTDTQYF	TGTGCCAGCAGCCAGGGGGTGCGGGGCACAGATACGCAGTATTTT
TRBD1	TRBV19	TRBJ2-1	.	CASRGPGQGANEQFF	TGTGCCAGTAGAGGCCCGGGACAGGGGGCGAATGAGCAGTTCTTC
TRBD1	TRBV9	TRBJ1-4	.	CASSVLDRGREKLFF	TGTGCCAGCAGCGTACTTGACAGGGGAAGGGAAAAACTGTTTTTT
TRBD2	TRBV4-1	TRBJ2-3	.	CASSQDFGLAGLTDTQYF	TGCGCCAGCAGCCAAGATTTTGGGCTAGCGGGGCTCACAGATACGCAGTATTTT
.	TRBV11-3	TRBJ1-1	.	CASSQTAGASILNTEAFF	TGTGCCAGCAGCCAAACCGCGGGAGCGAGTATCCTGAACACTGAAGCTTTCTTT
TRBD1	TRBV6-5	TRBJ1-1	once	CASRYFQTDRESEAFF	TGTGCCAGCCGATACTTTCAGACGGACAGGGAAAGTGAAGCTTTCTTT
.	TRBV12-5	TRBJ1-5	.	CASGLGQAGNQPQHF	TGTGCTAGTGGTTTGGGACAGGCCGGCAATCAGCCCCAGCATTTT
.	TRBV5-8	TRBJ2-2	once	CASTLIGVPQRDTGELFF	TGTGCCAGCACCCTGATCGGGGTCCCCCAGCGGGACACCGGGGAGCTGTTTTTT
.	TRBV5-5	TRBJ1-2	.	CASSSLKGDYGYTF	TGTGCCAGCAGCTCCTTAAAGGGAGACTATGGCTACACCTTC
.	TRBV2	TRBJ1-1	.	CASGGRGNTEAFF	TGTGCCAGCGGCGGCAGAGGGAACACTGAAGCTTTCTTT
.	TRBV7-9	TRBJ1-1	once	CASSSPKTGNTEAFF	TGTGCCAGCAGCTCCCCGAAGACAGGGAACACTGAAGCTTTCTTT
.	TRBV6-4	TRBJ1-1	few	CASSAVGGNTEAFF	TGTGCCAGCAGTGCGGTCGGAGGGAACACTGAAGCTTTCTTT
TRBD1	TRBV6-5	TRBJ1-1	.	CASSYSRGSGEAFF	TGTGCCAGCAGTTACTCCAGGGGGTCGGGTGAAGCTTTCTTT
.	TRBV7-8	TRBJ2-3	.	CASSSLEGRNTDTQYF	TGTGCCAGCAGCTCGCTGGAGGGACGCAACACAGATACGCAGTATTTT
TRBD1	TRBV25-1	TRBJ2-5	.	CASSVQGNLQETQYF	TGTGCCAGCAGTGTACAGGGGAATCTACAAGAGACCCAGTACTTC
.	TRBV5-1	TRBJ1-1	.	CASNRDAGTEAFF	TGCGCCAGCAACAGGGACGCCGGCACTGAAGCTTTCTTT
.	TRBV12-2	TRBJ2-7	.	CASRLVGMQGGRPTYEQYF	TGTGCAAGTCGCTTAGTAGGTATGCAGGGCGGAAGGCCTACCTACGAGCAGTACTTC
.	TRBV7-8	TRBJ1-3	.	CASRAARAGNTIYF	TGTGCCAGCAGGGCGGCGAGGGCTGGAAACACCATATATTTT
.	TRBV9	TRBJ2-3	.	CASSSVRAVDTQYF	TGTGCCAGCAGCTCGGTGCGGGCAGTCGATACGCAGTATTTT
.	TRBV29-1	TRBJ1-1	few	CSVEDRETETEAFF	TGCAGCGTTGAAGATCGGGAGACCGAGACTGAAGCTTTCTTT
.	TRBV10-1	TRBJ2-6	.	CASSSQGTGANVLTF	TGCGCCAGCAGCTCACAGGGTACTGGGGCCAACGTCCTGACTTTC
.	TRBV5-1	TRBJ1-4	.	CASALGTDNEKLFF	TGCGCCAGCGCCCTTGGGACTGATAATGAAAAACTGTTTTTT
.	TRBV5-1	TRBJ1-1	.	CASSLATGGTEAFF	TGCGCCAGCAGCTTGGCCACGGGGGGCACTGAAGCTTTCTTT
TRBD1	TRBV7-2	TRBJ1-5	.	CASSPTGEEQPQHF	TGTGCCAGCAGCCCGACAGGGGAGGAACAGCCCCAGCATTTT
.	TRBV29-1	TRBJ2-6	once	CSVAGSGANVLTF	TGCAGCGTGGCGGGATCTGGGGCCAACGTCCTGACTTTC
.	TRBV5-1	TRBJ2-1	.	CASSLNSRGNEQFF	TGCGCCAGCAGCTTGAACTCTCGGGGCAATGAGCAGTTCTTC
.	TRBV4-2	TRBJ2-7	few	CASSQDLKSGGQHEQYF	TGTGCCAGCAGCCAAGATCTAAAGTCGGGGGGCCAGCACGAGCAGTACTTC
TRBD2	TRBV5-1	TRBJ2-2	.	CASSLDVAGFTGELFF	TGCGCCAGCAGCTTGGATGTAGCGGGGTTTACCGGGGAGCTGTTTTTT
.	TRBV6-1	TRBJ1-2	.	CASSEAGASGGYHYGYTF	TGTGCCAGCAGTGAAGCGGGTGCCAGCGGAGGGTATCACTATGGCTACACCTTC
.	TRBV7-9	TRBJ1-1	.	CASGGMNTEAFF	TGTGCCAGCGGAGGGATGAACACTGAAGCTTTCTTT
.	TRBV14	TRBJ1-2	.	CASSQDQQVNYGYTF	TGTGCCAGCAGCCAAGATCAACAGGTGAACTATGGCTACACCTTC
TRBD2	TRBV9	TRBJ2-2	.	CASSVLRGGMNTGELFF	TGTGCCAGCAGCGTATTGCGGGGGGGCATGAACACCGGGGAGCTGTTTTTT
.	TRBV20-1	TRBJ1-6	.	CSARRGSLHF	TGCAGTGCTAGAAGAGGGTCCCTCCACTTT